This TCR beta chain originates from a study of T cell repertoires in cytomegalovirus infection. Study-wide context: The public TCR beta signatures pointed to both CMV infection and matching HLA type. Whole-study results and caveats: Within the response measured ex vivo, HLA-C-restricted CMV-specific TCR beta clonotypes were dominant. Public TCR beta family frequency separated CMV-and-HLA carriers, including in an independent cohort.

This clonotype was picked up many times. Its antigen is unidentified. The length of the CDR3 is 14 residues. The germline gives CDR1 MNHNS, CDR2 SASEGT. The V end lost 1 base, the J end lost 3 bases, and 7 bases lay between the germline ends. TCRdb passed the reads through MiXCR, listing each CDR3 protein once. The sample consists of 740,000 or so distinct CDR3 sequences, 35% to 45% of them appearing once. The V gene is TRBV6-1, the J gene TRBJ1-5; D call uncertain. Sequencing was done on a sample of PBMCs. This TCR was recovered from a human donor in good health (CMV status not recorded). Some clones in this sample may be carry-over from other donors' samples. CDR3 bases: TGTGCCAGCAGTGAAGGCCAAACCAATCAGCCCCAGCATTTT. Protein product: CASSEGQTNQPQHF.